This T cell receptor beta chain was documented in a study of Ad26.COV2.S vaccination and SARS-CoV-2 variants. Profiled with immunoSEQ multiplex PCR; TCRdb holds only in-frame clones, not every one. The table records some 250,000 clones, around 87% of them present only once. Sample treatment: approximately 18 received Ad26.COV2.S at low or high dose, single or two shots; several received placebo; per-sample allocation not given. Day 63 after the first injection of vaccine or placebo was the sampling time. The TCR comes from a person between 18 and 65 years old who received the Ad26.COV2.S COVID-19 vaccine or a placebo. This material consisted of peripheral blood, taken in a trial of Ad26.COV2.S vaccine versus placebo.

This CDR3 reads CASSVRTANTEAFF. The DNA for the CDR3 is TGTGCCAGCAGCGTTCGGACTGCGAACACTGAAGCTTTCTTT. The V and J genes are TRBV9 and TRBJ1-1; D is uncertain. V lost 2 bases and J lost 1, with 9 bases in between. Germline assignment: CDR1 SGDLS and CDR2 YYNGEE. The CDR3 totals 14 residues.